These T cell receptor beta chains were read from a single sample in a study of patients with pleural tuberculosis. One entry per CDR3 protein results from TCRdb running MiXCR on the reads. The sample records about 30,000 distinct CDR3 sequences, roughly 18% being singletons. Source material: peripheral blood. All receptors come from a human donor with pleural tuberculosis. Both conserved end residues are part of each CDR3. A D gene is named only where the DNA matches it firmly. Clone size is shown for a subset of rows, as once, few, many or a class of expanded clone.

D gene	V gene	clone size	J gene	CDR3 DNA	CDR3 protein
NA	TRBV6-2/TRBV6-3	medium-sized	TRBJ1-3	TGTGCCAGCAGTTCTGGGACATCGAGCTCTGGAAACACCATATATTTT	CASSSGTSSSGNTIYF
TRBD2	TRBV2	many	TRBJ2-1	TGTGCCAGCAGTGGAGTAGGAGCGGGGATCTACAATGAGCAGTTCTTC	CASSGVGAGIYNEQFF
NA	TRBV4-1	many	TRBJ1-1	TGCGCCAGCAGCCAAGATCCACCTAACGCCATGAACACTGAAGCTTTCTTT	CASSQDPPNAMNTEAFF
TRBD2	TRBV4-1	many	TRBJ2-5	TGCGCCAGCAGCCAAGGACTAGCGGGGGAGGAGACCCAGTACTTC	CASSQGLAGEETQYF
NA	TRBV28	many	TRBJ2-7	TGTGCCAGCACCGGGTCCCACTACGAGCAGTACTTC	CASTGSHYEQYF
TRBD1	TRBV12-3/TRBV12-4	many	TRBJ1-5	TGTGCCAGCAGTTTAGGAAGGGGGCTCGGACAGCCCCAGCATTTT	CASSLGRGLGQPQHF
NA	TRBV2	many	TRBJ1-5	TGTGCCAGCAGAAGGGGTCCAAATCAGCCCCAGCATTTT	CASRRGPNQPQHF
NA	TRBV6-1	many	TRBJ1-3	TGTGCCAGCAGCGACCTCGACAGGAGCACTGGAAACACCATATATTTT	CASSDLDRSTGNTIYF
NA	TRBV27	many	TRBJ2-3	TGTGCCAGCAGCTACGGGTACACAGATACGCAGTATTTT	CASSYGYTDTQYF
NA	TRBV25-1	NA	TRBJ1-6	TGTGCTAGCAGGCGGGGACACCCGAATTCACCCCTCCACTTT	CASRRGHPNSPLHF
NA	TRBV5-5	many	TRBJ2-5	TGTGCCAGCAGCTTTTTGACGGCCTCCGGTACGGAGACCCAGTACTTC	CASSFLTASGTETQYF
NA	TRBV7-8	many	TRBJ2-1	TGTGCCAGCAGTGACAGTCCCCGCAATGAGCAGTTCTTC	CASSDSPRNEQFF
NA	TRBV18	many	TRBJ1-3	TGTGCCAGCTCACCAAAGGGTCGAACCTCTGGAAACACCATATATTTT	CASSPKGRTSGNTIYF
TRBD1	TRBV20-1	many	TRBJ1-5	TGCAGTGCCGCCGGTGGGAGGACAGGGCCATTTCAGCCCCAGCATTTT	CSAAGGRTGPFQPQHF
NA	TRBV29-1	many	TRBJ2-3	TGCAGCGTTGAGCGATCGGGCACAGATACGCAGTATTTT	CSVERSGTDTQYF
TRBD1	TRBV6-1	many	TRBJ2-7	TGTGCCAGCAGAACCCGGGACAGGGACCACGAGCAGTACTTC	CASRTRDRDHEQYF
NA	TRBV4-1	NA	TRBJ1-6	TGCGCCAGCAGCCCATGGAATTCACCCCTCCACTTT	CASSPWNSPLHF
NA	TRBV28	medium-sized	TRBJ2-1	TGTGCCAGCAGTACGAGCTCCTACAATGAGCAGTTCTTC	CASSTSSYNEQFF
NA	TRBV7-2	many	TRBJ2-7	TGTGCCAGCAGCTTACAGGCCTACGAGCAGTACTTC	CASSLQAYEQYF
NA	TRBV28	NA	TRBJ1-1	TGTGCCAGCAGCTACGCTGAAGCTCTCTTT	CASSYAEALF
TRBD2	TRBV2	many	TRBJ2-1	TGTGCCAGCTTCATAGCGGGGGGCCGGGATGAGCAGTTCTTC	CASFIAGGRDEQFF
NA	TRBV4-3	many	TRBJ1-1	TGCGCCAGCAGCCAAGATGTAGACTTTGAAGCTTTCTTT	CASSQDVDFEAFF
TRBD2	TRBV20-1	many	TRBJ2-3	TGCAGTGCCCCGCCGAGACAGCGGGGGGTGAGGACGCAGTATTTT	CSAPPRQRGVRTQYF
NA	TRBV28	medium-sized	TRBJ1-1	TGTGCCAGCAGTTTAATCGACAGGCGGGGCACTGAAGCTTTCTTT	CASSLIDRRGTEAFF
NA	TRBV27	many	TRBJ2-7	TGTGCCAGCAGTTTATCCGCCAGATACGAGCAGTACTTC	CASSLSARYEQYF
NA	TRBV12-3/TRBV12-4	many	TRBJ1-1	TGTGCCAGCAGTTTAATGGGAGGGCTAAGTGACACTGAAGCTTTCTTT	CASSLMGGLSDTEAFF
NA	TRBV20-1	medium-sized	TRBJ1-5	TGCAGTGCAAAGTCGGGGGTTCAGCCCCAGCATTTT	CSAKSGVQPQHF
NA	TRBV12-5	many	TRBJ2-1	TGTGCTAGTGGTTTGGTACTCGAGGGAAGCTCCTACAATGAGCAGTTCTTC	CASGLVLEGSSYNEQFF
TRBD1	TRBV5-1	few	TRBJ1-1	TGCGCCAGCAGCTTGGAGGGGGCGCGGAACACTGAAGCTTTCTTT	CASSLEGARNTEAFF
NA	TRBV2	many	TRBJ1-1	TGTGCCAGCAGTGACGGTCGAGGAACTGAAGCTTTCTTT	CASSDGRGTEAFF
TRBD1	TRBV27	many	TRBJ1-5	TGTGCCAGCAGTCGGACAGGGGGCGCGTCCCATCAGCCCCAGCATTTT	CASSRTGGASHQPQHF
NA	TRBV24-1	NA	TRBJ2-2	TGTGCCACCAGTGAGGGGGGCCTAAACACCGGGGAGCTGTTTTTT	CATSEGGLNTGELFF
TRBD1	TRBV29-1	many	TRBJ2-2	TGCAGCGTTGAACCCAGGGGGCAGAGCACCGGGGAGCTGTTTTTT	CSVEPRGQSTGELFF
NA	TRBV11-3	many	TRBJ2-3	TGTGCCAGCAGCCGTTCGTTTGAGGATACGCAGTATTTT	CASSRSFEDTQYF
TRBD1	TRBV12-3/TRBV12-4	NA	TRBJ1-2	TGTGCCAGCGGCTTAGCGGACAGGGAAACAGGTGACTACACCTTC	CASGLADRETGDYTF
NA	TRBV2	many	TRBJ1-2	TGTGCCAGCAGCGAGCCGGACAGATTACGAGGCTACACCTTC	CASSEPDRLRGYTF
NA	TRBV5-4	many	TRBJ1-2	TGTGCCAGCAGCTTCGACGCCCAAGAAGGAGGGCTTCGGGATGGCTACACCTTC	CASSFDAQEGGLRDGYTF
NA	TRBV20-1	many	TRBJ1-2	TGCAGTGCGCTCCGGACAGCCTATGGCTACACCTTC	CSALRTAYGYTF
TRBD2	TRBV3-1	many	TRBJ2-1	TGTGCCAGCAGCCAAGCCCGGACTAGCGCTCACAATGAGCAGTTCTTC	CASSQARTSAHNEQFF
TRBD2	TRBV7-9	few	TRBJ2-7	TGTGCCAGCAGCCCGGGACTAGCGAGAGTCCACGAGCAGTACTTC	CASSPGLARVHEQYF